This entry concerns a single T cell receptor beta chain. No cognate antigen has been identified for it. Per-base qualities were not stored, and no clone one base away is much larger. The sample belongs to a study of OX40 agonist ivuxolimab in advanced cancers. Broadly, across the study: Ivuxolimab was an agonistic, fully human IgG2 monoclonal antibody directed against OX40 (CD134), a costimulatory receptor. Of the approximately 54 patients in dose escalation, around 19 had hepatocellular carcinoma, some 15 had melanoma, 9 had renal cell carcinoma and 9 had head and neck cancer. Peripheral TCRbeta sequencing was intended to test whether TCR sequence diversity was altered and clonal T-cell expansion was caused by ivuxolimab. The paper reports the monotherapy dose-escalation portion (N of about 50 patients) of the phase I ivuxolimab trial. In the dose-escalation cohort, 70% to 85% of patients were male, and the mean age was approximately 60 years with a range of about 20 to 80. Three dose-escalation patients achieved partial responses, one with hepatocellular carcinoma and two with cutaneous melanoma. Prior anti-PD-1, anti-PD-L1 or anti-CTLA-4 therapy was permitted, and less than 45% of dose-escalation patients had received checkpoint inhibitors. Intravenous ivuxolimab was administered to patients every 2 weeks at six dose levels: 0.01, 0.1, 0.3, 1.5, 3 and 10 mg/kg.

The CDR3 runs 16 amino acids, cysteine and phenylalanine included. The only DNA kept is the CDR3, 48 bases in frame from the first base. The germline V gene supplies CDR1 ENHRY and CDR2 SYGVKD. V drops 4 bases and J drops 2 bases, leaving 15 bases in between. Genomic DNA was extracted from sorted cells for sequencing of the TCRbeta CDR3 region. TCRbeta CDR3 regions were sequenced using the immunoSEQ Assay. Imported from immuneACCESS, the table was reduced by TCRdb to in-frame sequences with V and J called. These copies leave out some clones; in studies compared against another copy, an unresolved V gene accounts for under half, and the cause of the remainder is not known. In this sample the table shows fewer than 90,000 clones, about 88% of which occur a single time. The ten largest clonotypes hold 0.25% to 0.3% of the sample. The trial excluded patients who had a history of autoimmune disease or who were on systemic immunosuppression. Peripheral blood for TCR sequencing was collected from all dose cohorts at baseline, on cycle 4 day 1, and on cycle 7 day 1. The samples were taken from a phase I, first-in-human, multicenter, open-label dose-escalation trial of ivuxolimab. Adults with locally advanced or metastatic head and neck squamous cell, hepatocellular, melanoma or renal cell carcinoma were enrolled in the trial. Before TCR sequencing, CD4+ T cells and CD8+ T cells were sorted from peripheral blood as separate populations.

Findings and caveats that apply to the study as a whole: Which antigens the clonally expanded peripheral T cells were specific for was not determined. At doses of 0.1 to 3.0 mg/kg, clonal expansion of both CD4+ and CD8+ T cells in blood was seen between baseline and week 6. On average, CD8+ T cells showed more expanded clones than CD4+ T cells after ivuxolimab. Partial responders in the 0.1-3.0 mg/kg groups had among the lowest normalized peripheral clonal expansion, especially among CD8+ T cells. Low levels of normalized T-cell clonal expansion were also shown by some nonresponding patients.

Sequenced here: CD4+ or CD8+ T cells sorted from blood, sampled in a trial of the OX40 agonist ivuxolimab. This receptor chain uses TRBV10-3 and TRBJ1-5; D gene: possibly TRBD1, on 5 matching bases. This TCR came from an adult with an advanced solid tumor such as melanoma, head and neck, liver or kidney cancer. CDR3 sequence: CAISGGQGSGNQPQHF. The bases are TGTGCCATCAGTGGAGGGCAGGGTAGTGGCAATCAGCCCCAGCATTTT.